This T cell receptor beta chain stems from a study of glioma-infiltrating T cells. Study-level findings and limits: Tissue and blood shared very few CDR3 sequences. Gliomas, especially low-grade, showed above-expected tissue-blood divergence; non-neoplastic patients showed below.

This clonotype was counted many times. What it binds is not known. The CDR3 sequence is 14 residues long. The V gene end was trimmed by 7 bases and the J gene end by 4 bases; junction bases not matched to a gene: 9. Germline CDR1 and CDR2: WNHNN and SYGVQD (reference sequence). The iRepertoire nested amplicon-rescue multiplex PCR amplified TCR alpha and beta CDR3s from RNA. Input was roughly 100-450 ng of tissue mRNA or PBMC total RNA. TCRdb independently ran MiXCR on the multiplex PCR reads; one entry per CDR3 protein. The sample contains roughly 120,000 distinct CDR3 sequences, 20% to 30% of which appear only once.

The sample taken for sequencing was glioma tissue, nonneoplastic brain tissue, or PBMCs (not recorded which). The TCR originated in a human donor with low-grade glioma or glioblastoma, undergoing nonglioma brain surgery, or in good health (not recorded which). This chain joins TRBV10-1 and TRBJ1-1; 7 bases match TRBD1. CDR3 region: CASTSGTVGTEAFF. DNA for the CDR3: TGCGCCAGCACCTCAGGGACAGTGGGCACTGAAGCTTTCTTT.